This T cell receptor beta chain was sequenced in a study of blood T cell repertoires in COVID-19 (dated by TCRdb to the early 2020s). In terms of the full investigation: Samples from collaborators originated in the United States, Italy and Spain and spanned both the acute and convalescent phases of COVID-19. The material from the prospective study consisted of cDNA or gDNA derived from T cells, B-cell-depleted T cells, or PBMCs. Deeply sampled blood TCRbeta repertoires from subjects exposed to, actively infected with, or recovered from COVID-19 were included in the dataset. A freely available public database, intended as a resource for researchers studying the immune response to SARS-CoV-2, is where the repertoires were released. Samples came from the ongoing ImmuneRACE study (first 160 participants) plus 1,254 subjects from 6 global collaborators. Sample metadata almost always included a de-identified subject ID, COVID-19 status, age in years and sex. HLA class I and class II types, where available, came from metadata supplied by the sample provider rather than from assay-based typing.

TCRbeta CDR3 regions were amplified from genomic DNA using the immunoSEQ Assay, a bias-controlled multiplex PCR. Per the source publication's procedure: Within the assay, amplification of reference gene primers was used to estimate how many nucleated cells each sample contained. To quantify the absolute abundance of each unique TCRbeta CDR3 rearrangement, sequence reads were collapsed and filtered. For each sample, productive Simpson clonality was calculated as the square root of Simpson's diversity index across productive rearrangements. As stored in TCRdb, this immuneACCESS dataset retains in-frame rearrangements with V and J assigned. A fraction of the clones does not appear; measured against another copy, unresolved V genes explain less than half of the discrepancy, and the remainder lacks a known reason. That table supplies the V and J calls and clone size; D and trimming were determined from the DNA. The sample table contains 100,000 to 120,000 clones; only one count was recorded for about 85% of them. 5% to 6.5% of the sample is held by the ten biggest clonotypes.

The junction shows trimming of 6 bases on V and 8 bases on J, and the gene matches do not reach 6 bases of it. Measured from the cysteine to the phenylalanine, the CDR3 is 13 residues long. The kept DNA is CDR3 alone, 39 bases in frame from the first base. Sequences SQVTM (CDR1) and ANQGSEA (CDR2) are obtained from the germline V gene. This clone was found once. Its specific antigen is unknown. Per-base quality was not reported, and no clone a single base away is much larger than it. Results the study describes overall, beyond this receptor: The amount of clinical and demographic metadata varied by source and participant and was provided uncurated.

In Seattle, one collaborating source enrolled patients while the infection was active and tracked those patients longitudinally over the course of disease. Collaborating institutions collected whole blood in K2EDTA tubes following their own protocols. For TCRbeta analysis, collaborators shipped samples as frozen whole blood, isolated PBMCs, or DNA extracted from either of those sample types. What was sequenced was peripheral blood. The TCR originated in a woman in her fifties or sixties with COVID-19, enrolled during active disease. Rearrangement joined TRBV29-1 to TRBJ1-4, with TRBD1 identical over 10 junction bases. The CDR3 amino acid sequence is: CSVGDRGGEKLFF. The DNA sequence reads TGCAGCGTGGGGGACAGGGGTGGCGAAAAACTGTTTTTT.